Listed below are T cell receptor beta chains from one sample, sequenced in a study of shared T cell receptors in the human thymus. Generated by immunoSEQ multiplex PCR, the TCRdb table keeps only in-frame clones and is missing some. The table lists hundreds of thousands of clones, 85% to 95% of them singletons. The material sequenced was thymocytes. These receptors all come from a human donor. CDR3s include the opening cysteine and the closing phenylalanine or tryptophan. D genes are given only for firm matches. The size of a clone is reported for some rows only, either as once, few or many, or as a class for expanded clones.

v_call	clone_size	j_call	cdr3_length	d_call	cdr3_aa	cdr3_nt
TRBV11-2	-	TRBJ2-4	14	-	CASSLRGAKNIQYF	TGTGCCAGCAGCTTAAGAGGGGCTAAAAACATTCAGTACTTC
TRBV14	-	TRBJ1-2	14	TRBD1	CASSPGDRCYGYTF	TGTGCCAGCAGCCCGGGGGACAGGTGCTATGGCTACACCTTC
TRBV4-2	-	TRBJ2-1	15	TRBD2	CASSQDTGGRYEQFF	TGTGCCAGCAGCCAAGATACGGGAGGTAGGTATGAGCAGTTCTTC
TRBV7-7	-	TRBJ2-5	15	TRBD2	CASSPGLAGEETQYF	TGTGCTAGCAGCCCCGGACTAGCGGGAGAAGAGACCCAGTACTTC
TRBV19	-	TRBJ2-5	17	TRBD1	CASSSLAGTGRWETQYF	TGTGCCAGTAGCTCATTAGCCGGGACAGGGCGTTGGGAGACCCAGTACTTC
TRBV28	-	TRBJ1-5	20	-	CASSRRVYVVVPGAHQPQHF	TGTGCCAGCAGCCGCCGAGTTTATGTTGTCGTTCCAGGGGCGCATCAGCCCCAGCATTTT
TRBV15	-	TRBJ2-5	16	TRBD2	CATSRDRASGSETQYF	TGTGCCACCAGCAGAGATAGGGCTAGCGGGAGTGAGACCCAGTACTTC
TRBV30	-	TRBJ1-5	15	-	CAWSVTGLRNQPQHF	TGTGCCTGGAGTGTAACGGGCCTACGCAATCAGCCCCAGCATTTT
TRBV28	-	TRBJ1-1	16	-	CASSPGSAGMNTEAFF	TGTGCCAGCAGCCCCGGGAGTGCAGGGATGAACACTGAAGCTTTCTTT
TRBV7-9	-	TRBJ1-4	15	TRBD1	CASSEEQGAHEKLFF	TGTGCCAGCAGCGAAGAACAGGGGGCTCACGAAAAACTGTTTTTT
TRBV9	-	TRBJ2-2	14	-	CASTRESHTGELFF	TGTGCCAGCACTCGGGAGTCCCACACCGGGGAGCTGTTTTTT
TRBV5-1	once	TRBJ2-7	14	TRBD2	CASSLGAGAYEQYF	TGCGCCAGCAGCTTGGGAGCGGGAGCCTACGAGCAGTACTTC
TRBV6-5	-	TRBJ1-5	15	-	CASRGAGDSNQPQHF	TGTGCCAGCAGGGGGGCGGGAGATAGCAATCAGCCCCAGCATTTT
TRBV4-1	-	TRBJ2-3	17	-	CASSHDLLRKSTDTQYF	TGCGCCAGCAGCCATGATCTCTTGCGCAAGAGCACAGATACGCAGTATTTT
TRBV18	once	TRBJ1-4	14	-	CASSRTLANEKLFF	TGTGCCAGCTCCCGCACCCTGGCTAATGAAAAACTGTTTTTT
TRBV7-9	-	TRBJ2-1	15	TRBD2	CASSSLAGGYNEQFF	TGTGCCAGCAGCAGTCTAGCGGGAGGCTACAATGAGCAGTTCTTC
TRBV27	-	TRBJ2-3	13	-	CASRPTSTDTQYF	TGTGCCAGCAGACCAACTAGCACAGATACGCAGTATTTT
TRBV11-2	once	TRBJ2-5	16	TRBD2	CASSLVAGGFTETQYF	TGTGCCAGCAGCTTAGTAGCGGGAGGGTTCACAGAGACCCAGTACTTC
TRBV9	-	TRBJ2-1	15	-	CASSPRRDEVNEQFF	TGTGCCAGCAGCCCCCGGAGGGATGAGGTCAATGAGCAGTTCTTC
TRBV7-6	once	TRBJ2-2	20	TRBD2	CASSLLGRGLAGGGTGELFF	TGTGCCAGCAGCTTACTCGGTCGGGGCCTAGCGGGAGGGGGAACCGGGGAGCTGTTTTTT
TRBV25-1	-	TRBJ2-5	15	-	CASSARGGTEETQYF	TGTGCCAGCAGTGCTAGGGGTGGGACGGAAGAGACCCAGTACTTC
TRBV28	-	TRBJ2-5	14	-	CASSSDGRQETQYF	TGTGCCAGCAGTTCGGACGGGAGACAAGAGACCCAGTACTTC
TRBV6-5	-	TRBJ1-2	14	-	CASRPLTPGYGYTF	TGTGCCAGCAGACCCCTGACACCAGGCTATGGCTACACCTTC
TRBV18	-	TRBJ2-2	19	TRBD2	CASSPSRLAGVQVAGELFF	TGTGCCAGCTCACCAAGTCGGCTAGCGGGAGTTCAGGTGGCCGGGGAGCTGTTTTTT
TRBV19	-	TRBJ1-5	14	-	CASSITGWKEPQHF	TGTGCCAGTAGTATAACAGGGTGGAAGGAGCCCCAGCATTTT
TRBV18	few	TRBJ2-7	15	-	CASSPPRRSILEQYF	TGTGCCAGCTCACCACCGCGAAGAAGTATCCTCGAGCAGTACTTC
TRBV6-1	-	TRBJ2-3	12	-	CASRTVTDTQYF	TGTGCCAGCCGGACGGTCACAGATACGCAGTATTTT
TRBV28	-	TRBJ2-5	15	TRBD2	CASSLSSGRQETQYF	TGTGCCAGCAGTTTATCTAGCGGGAGACAAGAGACCCAGTACTTC
TRBV14	-	TRBJ2-1	16	-	CASSPPSGRSNNEQFF	TGTGCCAGCAGCCCCCCCTCGGGGCGGTCAAACAATGAGCAGTTCTTC
TRBV20-1	once	TRBJ1-1	8	-	CSAREAFF	TGCAGTGCTCGAGAAGCTTTCTTT
TRBV5-4	-	TRBJ2-1	16	-	CASSLPGSDTYNEQFF	TGTGCCAGCAGCTTGCCCGGGAGTGATACCTACAATGAGCAGTTCTTC
TRBV19	-	TRBJ2-5	16	TRBD2	CASSIGLAGDQETQYF	TGTGCCAGTAGTATCGGGCTAGCGGGAGATCAAGAGACCCAGTACTTC
TRBV27	-	TRBJ1-1	14	-	CASGPRRTNTEAFF	TGTGCCAGCGGCCCTCGAAGGACTAACACTGAAGCTTTCTTT
TRBV14	-	TRBJ2-3	16	TRBD2	CASSQVLAGGTDTQYF	TGTGCCAGCAGCCAAGTGCTAGCGGGAGGCACAGATACGCAGTATTTT
TRBV11-2	once	TRBJ2-7	13	-	CASSSRSGYEQYF	TGTGCCAGCAGCTCCAGATCGGGCTACGAGCAGTACTTC
TRBV27	-	TRBJ2-2	17	TRBD2	CASSMTSGSLNTGELFF	TGTGCCAGCAGTATGACTAGCGGCTCATTGAACACCGGGGAGCTGTTTTTT
TRBV6-5	few	TRBJ1-1	14	-	CASSWGGANTEAFF	TGTGCCAGCAGTTGGGGGGGGGCGAACACTGAAGCTTTCTTT
TRBV10-3	few	TRBJ2-2	16	-	CAISEYPRTVCGELFF	TGTGCCATCAGTGAGTACCCTCGGACAGTGTGCGGGGAGCTGTTTTTT
TRBV15	-	TRBJ1-5	15	TRBD1	CATSSGQGKNQPQHF	TGTGCCACCAGCAGTGGACAGGGTAAAAATCAGCCCCAGCATTTT
TRBV28	-	TRBJ1-1	14	-	CASSVRYLNTEAFF	TGTGCCAGCAGTGTGAGGTACTTGAACACTGAAGCTTTCTTT
TRBV5-6	-	TRBJ2-4	16	-	CASSTTGGRAKNIQYF	TGTGCCAGCAGTACGACCGGGGGTAGGGCCAAAAACATTCAGTACTTC
TRBV7-9	once	TRBJ2-7	14	-	CASSQAGPSYEQYF	TGTGCCAGCAGCCAGGCAGGGCCCTCCTACGAGCAGTACTTC
TRBV7-6	-	TRBJ2-1	16	-	CASSLLPGLPGHEQFF	TGTGCCAGCAGCTTACTCCCGGGACTCCCGGGGCATGAGCAGTTCTTC
TRBV27	-	TRBJ2-7	15	-	CASSLPTVFGYEQYF	TGTGCCAGCAGTTTGCCGACAGTCTTCGGCTACGAGCAGTACTTC
TRBV5-1	-	TRBJ2-2	13	-	CASSLNVPGELFF	TGCGCCAGCAGCTTAAACGTTCCGGGGGAGCTGTTTTTT
TRBV14	-	TRBJ2-7	13	-	CASSQNHTYEQYF	TGTGCCAGCAGCCAAAACCATACCTACGAGCAGTACTTC
TRBV4-1	few	TRBJ1-5	18	-	CASSQDPCPGTPPWGQHF	TGCGCCAGCAGCCAAGATCCTTGCCCAGGCACCCCACCATGGGGCCAGCATTTT
TRBV10-3	-	TRBJ1-3	16	-	CAISDGRDASGNTIYF	TGTGCCATCAGTGACGGCAGGGATGCTTCCGGAAACACCATATATTTT
TRBV4-1	-	TRBJ1-2	17	-	CASSQDEAGLRHYGYTF	TGCGCCAGCAGCCAAGATGAGGCAGGGCTAAGGCACTATGGCTACACCTTC
TRBV7-6	-	TRBJ1-3	15	-	CASSLVANSGNTIYF	TGTGCCAGCAGCTTAGTCGCAAACTCTGGAAACACCATATATTTT
TRBV11-2	-	TRBJ2-1	16	-	CASSPLGATLGGEQFF	TGTGCCAGCAGCCCCCTAGGAGCGACCCTTGGAGGGGAGCAGTTCTTC
TRBV28	-	TRBJ2-5	16	TRBD2	CASLAGGPCPQETQYF	TGTGCCAGTCTAGCGGGAGGGCCGTGTCCCCAAGAGACCCAGTACTTC
TRBV5-4	-	TRBJ2-1	19	TRBD2	CASSLAEEGGLAGNNEQFF	TGTGCCAGCAGCTTGGCCGAAGAAGGGGGACTAGCGGGGAACAATGAGCAGTTCTTC
TRBV5-6	-	TRBJ1-5	16	-	CASSLARQGSNQPQHF	TGTGCCAGCAGCTTGGCCAGGCAGGGAAGCAATCAGCCCCAGCATTTT
TRBV6-5	-	TRBJ2-7	15	TRBD1	CASINAGQGTIEQYF	TGTGCCAGCATCAACGCGGGACAGGGGACGATAGAGCAGTACTTC